These T cell receptor beta chains were read from a single sample in a study of blood T cell repertoires in COVID-19. Sequenced by immunoSEQ multiplex PCR; TCRdb stores in-frame clones only, minus some. Altogether roughly 190,000 clones are present, 88% being singletons, with the ten largest covering roughly 5.6%. The sequencing input was peripheral blood. Receptors were obtained from a man aged 35 to 55 with active or convalescent COVID-19. Each CDR3 is given with its conserved first and last residue.

j_call v_call cdr3_aa
TRBJ2-5 TRBV5-1 CASSQGPRQGAETQYF
TRBJ1-3 TRBV9 CASSATQGSGNTIYF
TRBJ2-5 TRBV28 CASSPSSGRETQYF
TRBJ2-7 TRBV7-9 CASSLGGLVEQYF
TRBJ1-5 TRBV7-2 CASSLGGTNQPQHF
TRBJ1-2 TRBV25-1 CASNGQGGYGYTF
TRBJ2-7 TRBV6-6 CASRPTGVRYEQYF
TRBJ1-4 TRBV9 CASSNGFSGGLGEKLFF
TRBJ2-7 TRBV6-5 CASSQGGIEQYF
TRBJ1-6 TRBV27 CASTRGGSAPLHF
TRBJ1-2 TRBV5-8 CASSPGQVSNGYTF
TRBJ2-3 TRBV4-1 CASSQVYGTSTDTQYF
TRBJ1-1 TRBV7-9 CASSASGNTEAFF
TRBJ1-3 TRBV4-2 CASSHDLGSSGNTIYF
TRBJ1-1 TRBV6-6 CASSYRGSTEAFF
TRBJ2-3 TRBV19 CASSRTSGYSTDTQYF
TRBJ2-7 TRBV5-4 CASSPVQGFYEQYF
TRBJ1-5 TRBV30 CAWSVLRGRGQPQHF
TRBJ2-5 TRBV7-2 CASSFSRQETQYF
TRBJ2-1 TRBV7-2 CASSFMGQGLGEQFF
TRBJ2-7 TRBV11-3 CASSLAANSYEQYF
TRBJ1-3 TRBV10-3 CAISESRSSGNTIYF
TRBJ1-1 TRBV11-3 CASSSDSPEAFF
TRBJ1-1 TRBV19 CASSIGDRGLMVEAFF
TRBJ2-5 TRBV30 CAWGTGLFVTQYF
TRBJ1-3 TRBV2 CASRDRGTSGNTIYF
TRBJ1-1 TRBV9 CASNQQPDTEAFF
TRBJ1-6 TRBV10-3 CAISLAGDNSPLHF
TRBJ1-2 TRBV18 CASSPQNPTGVYGYTF
TRBJ2-7 TRBV5-1 CASSRQDSYEQYF
TRBJ1-1 TRBV5-1 CASSLYRGVNTEAFF
TRBJ1-1 TRBV19 CASSTSFMNTEAFF
TRBJ2-1 TRBV7-3 CASRYGATYNEQFF
TRBJ1-1 TRBV6-2/TRBV6-3 CASSYSGTVEAFF
TRBJ1-2 TRBV7-3 CASSLTAAGDGYTF
TRBJ1-1 TRBV23-1 CAPPNQTGGGTEAFF
TRBJ1-2 TRBV5-1 CASSLRQGGSYTF
TRBJ2-3 TRBV12-3/TRBV12-4 CASNLGPSREQYF
TRBJ2-1 TRBV15 CATSRDSSRISEQFF
TRBJ1-1 TRBV12-5 CASGLVTGDGSGTEAFF
TRBJ1-5 TRBV2 CASSTHRMGTGNNQPQHF
TRBJ1-1 TRBV7-8 CASSLQGGTEAFF
TRBJ1-4 TRBV29-1 CSAFDRAGEKLFF
TRBJ1-1 TRBV18 CASSPTTGMNTEAFF
TRBJ2-3 TRBV5-4 CASSSGTSGGTDTQYF
TRBJ1-2 TRBV2 CASSEVLPAGDGYTF
TRBJ2-1 TRBV2 CAGDAGTTLHNEQFF
TRBJ2-7 TRBV4-3 CASSHGSGQGNEQYF
TRBJ1-2 TRBV6-1 CASSEGTAHNYGYTF
TRBJ2-3 TRBV28 CASSPPRGLIYTDTQYF
TRBJ2-1 TRBV7-9 CASSLTSGPYNEQFF
TRBJ1-3 TRBV4-3 CASSQDRTLRGNTIYF
TRBJ2-7 TRBV7-8 CASSLEAGIHEQYF